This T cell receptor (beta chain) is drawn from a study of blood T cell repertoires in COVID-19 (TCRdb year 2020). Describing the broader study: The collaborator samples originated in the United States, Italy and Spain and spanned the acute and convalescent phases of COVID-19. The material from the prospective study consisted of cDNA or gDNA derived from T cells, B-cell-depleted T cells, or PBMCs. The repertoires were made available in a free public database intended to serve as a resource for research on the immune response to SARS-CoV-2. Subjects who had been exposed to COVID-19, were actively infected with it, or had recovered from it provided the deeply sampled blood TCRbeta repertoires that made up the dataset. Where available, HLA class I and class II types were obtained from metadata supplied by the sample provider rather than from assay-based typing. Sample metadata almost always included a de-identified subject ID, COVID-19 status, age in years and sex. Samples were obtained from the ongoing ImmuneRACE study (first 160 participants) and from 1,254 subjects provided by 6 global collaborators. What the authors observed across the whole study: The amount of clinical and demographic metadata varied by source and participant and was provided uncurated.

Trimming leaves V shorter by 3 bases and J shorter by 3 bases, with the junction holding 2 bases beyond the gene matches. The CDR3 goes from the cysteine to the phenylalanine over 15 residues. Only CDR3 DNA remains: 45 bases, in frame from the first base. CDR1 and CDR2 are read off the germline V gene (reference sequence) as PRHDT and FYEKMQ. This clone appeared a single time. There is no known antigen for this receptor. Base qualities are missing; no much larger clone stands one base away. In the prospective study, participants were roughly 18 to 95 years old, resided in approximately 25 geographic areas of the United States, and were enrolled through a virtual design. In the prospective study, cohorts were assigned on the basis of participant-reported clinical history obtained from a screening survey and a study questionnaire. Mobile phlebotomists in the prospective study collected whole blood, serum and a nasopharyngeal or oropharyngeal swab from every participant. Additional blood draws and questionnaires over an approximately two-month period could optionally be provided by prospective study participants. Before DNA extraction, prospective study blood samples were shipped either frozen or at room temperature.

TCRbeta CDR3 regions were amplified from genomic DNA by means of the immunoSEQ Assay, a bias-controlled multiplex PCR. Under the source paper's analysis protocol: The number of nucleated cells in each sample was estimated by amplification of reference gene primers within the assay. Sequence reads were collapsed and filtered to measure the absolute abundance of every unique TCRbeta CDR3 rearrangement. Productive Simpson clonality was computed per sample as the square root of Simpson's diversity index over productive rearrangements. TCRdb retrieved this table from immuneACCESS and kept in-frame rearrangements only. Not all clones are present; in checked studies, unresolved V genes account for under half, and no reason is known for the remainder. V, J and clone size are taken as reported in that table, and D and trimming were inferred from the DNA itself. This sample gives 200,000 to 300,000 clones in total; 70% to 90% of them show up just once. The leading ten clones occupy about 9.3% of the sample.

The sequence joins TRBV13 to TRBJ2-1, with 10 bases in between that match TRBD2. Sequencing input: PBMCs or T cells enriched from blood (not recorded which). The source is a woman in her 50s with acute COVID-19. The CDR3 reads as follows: CASSFRTSGYNEQFF. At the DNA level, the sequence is TGTGCCAGCAGCTTCAGGACTAGCGGCTACAATGAGCAGTTCTTC.